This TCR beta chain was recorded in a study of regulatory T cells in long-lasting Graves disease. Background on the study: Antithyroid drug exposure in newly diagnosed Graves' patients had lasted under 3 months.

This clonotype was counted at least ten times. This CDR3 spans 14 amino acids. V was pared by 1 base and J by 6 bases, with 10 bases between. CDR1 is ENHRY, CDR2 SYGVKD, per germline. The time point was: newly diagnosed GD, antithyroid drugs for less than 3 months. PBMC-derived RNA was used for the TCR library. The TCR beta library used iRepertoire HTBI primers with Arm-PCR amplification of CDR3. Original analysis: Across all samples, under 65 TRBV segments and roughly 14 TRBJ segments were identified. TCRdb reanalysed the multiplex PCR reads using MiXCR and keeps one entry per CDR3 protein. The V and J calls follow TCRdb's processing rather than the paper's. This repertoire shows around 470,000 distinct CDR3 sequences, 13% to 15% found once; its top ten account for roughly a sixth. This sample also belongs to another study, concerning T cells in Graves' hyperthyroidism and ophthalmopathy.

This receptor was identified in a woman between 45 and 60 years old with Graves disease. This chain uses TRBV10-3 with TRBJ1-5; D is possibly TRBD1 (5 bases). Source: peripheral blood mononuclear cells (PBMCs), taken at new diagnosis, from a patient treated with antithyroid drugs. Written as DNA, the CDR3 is TGTGCCATCAGTGAGTGGCAGGGTGGTCAGCCCCAGCATTTT. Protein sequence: CAISEWQGGQPQHF.